This T cell receptor beta chain is drawn from a study of human T cells and chemical hapten exposure. V dropped 1 base and J dropped 2; count of bases not matched to a gene: 5. The CDR3 sequence is 16 residues long. Per the germline V gene, CDR1 is SGHTA and CDR2 is FQGNSA. Authors' processing steps: The median was about 89,000 TCRs per sample, ranging about 23,224 to 690,600. Each CDR3 protein gets one entry after TCRdb re-called the RACE reads with MiXCR. These V and J calls are TCRdb output, not the study's own analysis. The table includes about 82,000 distinct CDR3 sequences, more than 10% detected once. Time point indicated: patch test 3, about 24 weeks after DPC sensitization. Treatment of the sample: therapeutic diphenylcyclopropenone sensitization with weekly scalp DPC. Drawing of blood took place ahead of applying each patch test. Unfractionated whole blood yielded total RNA. This clonotype showed up many times.

The V call is TRBV7-2, the J call TRBJ2-3, with TRBD2 identical over 8 bases. The origin of this receptor is a woman aged 50 to 65 with alopecia areata. Some clones in this sample may be carry-over from other donors' samples. The specimen comprised whole blood, sampled in connection with sensitization to the hapten diphenylcyclopropenone (DPC). The CDR3 is CASSLGAGGSTDTQYF. The CDR3 DNA sequence: TGTGCCAGCAGCTTAGGGGCGGGAGGTTCCACAGATACGCAGTATTTT.